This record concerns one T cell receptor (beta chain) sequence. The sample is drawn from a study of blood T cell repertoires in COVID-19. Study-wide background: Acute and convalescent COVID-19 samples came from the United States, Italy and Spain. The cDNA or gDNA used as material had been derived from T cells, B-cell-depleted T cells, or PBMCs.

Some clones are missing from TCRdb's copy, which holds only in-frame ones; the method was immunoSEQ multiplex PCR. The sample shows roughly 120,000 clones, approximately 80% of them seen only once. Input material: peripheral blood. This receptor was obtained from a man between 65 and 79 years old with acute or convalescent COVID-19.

CDR3 in DNA: TGTGCCAGCAGCTCGGTCATCTCGCAGTACTTC. Translating gives CASSSVISQYF. The V call is TRBV11-2, the J call TRBJ2-7; D not resolved. V gave up 4 bases and J gave up 9 bases, with 10 bases separating them. Per germline, CDR1 SGHAT and CDR2 FQNNGV. The CDR3 extends over 11 amino acids.